The clone carrying this T cell receptor (beta chain) was counted a single time. V gave up 7 bases and J gave up 5 bases; unmatched junction bases: 8. Germline CDR1 reads SGDLS; CDR2 reads YYNGEE. The CDR3 has 15 amino acids. The data originate from a study of PD-L1 blockade in urothelial cancer. Study summary: Median T cell yield per blood sample was more than 120,000 cells.

Time point specified: pretreatment peripheral blood. Sequencing was performed with immunoSEQ multiplex PCR; in TCRdb, only in-frame clones are kept and a portion is missing. The table shows just under 50,000 clones, with roughly 80% occurring only once. The sample consisted of PBMCs, taken around atezolizumab (anti-PD-L1) treatment. The TCR comes from a man in his 70s with urothelial cancer. The chain uses TRBV9 and TRBJ2-5; 13 bases align to TRBD2. The CDR3 is CASSRTSGRFETQYF. CDR3 bases: TGTGCCAGCTCCCGGACTAGCGGGAGATTCGAGACCCAGTACTTC. Drawing the rest from reference TRBV9 and TRBJ2-5, the complete variable domain is DSGVTQTPKHLITATGQRVTLRCSPRSGDLSVYWYQQSLDQGLQFLIQYYNGEERAKGNILERFSAQQFPDLHSELNLSSLELGDSALYFCASSRTSGRFETQYFGPGTRLLVL.